This TCR beta chain was identified during a study of T cell responses to AZD1222 COVID-19 vaccine. General study points: A mostly white British donor set with more females was recruited, and clonal diversity was possibly underestimated. As reported, nearly half of all spike-specific TCRs target variant regions that are unmutated. Spike-specific TCR repertoires showed rising breadth and depth after two AZD1222 doses.

In the case of this clone: The antigen remains undetermined.

Trimming at V came to 3 bases and at J to 3 bases, leaving 2 bases not matched to a gene. In germline, CDR1 is SNHLY, CDR2 FYNNEI. The CDR3 is 15 amino acids. Sequencing used immunoSEQ multiplex PCR; TCRdb keeps in-frame clones, though not all of them. In the table there are more than 150,000 clones, 85% to 95% of which are singletons. This sequence joins TRBV2 and TRBJ1-3, with 10 bases matching TRBD1. This receptor was obtained from an adult who received the AZD1222 COVID-19 vaccine. Sequenced here: peripheral blood, sampled 28 days after the second AZD1222 dose. The CDR3 DNA reads TGTGCCAGCAGTGACGGGACAGGGGATGGAAACACCATATATTTT. Translated, it gives CASSDGTGDGNTIYF. Full variable domain (rest looked up from reference TRBV2 and TRBJ1-3): EPEVTQTPSHQVTQMGQEVILRCVPISNHLYFYWYRQILGQKVEFLVSFYNNEISEKSEIFDDQFSVERPDGSNFTLKIRSTKLEDSAMYFCASSDGTGDGNTIYFGEGSWLTVV.